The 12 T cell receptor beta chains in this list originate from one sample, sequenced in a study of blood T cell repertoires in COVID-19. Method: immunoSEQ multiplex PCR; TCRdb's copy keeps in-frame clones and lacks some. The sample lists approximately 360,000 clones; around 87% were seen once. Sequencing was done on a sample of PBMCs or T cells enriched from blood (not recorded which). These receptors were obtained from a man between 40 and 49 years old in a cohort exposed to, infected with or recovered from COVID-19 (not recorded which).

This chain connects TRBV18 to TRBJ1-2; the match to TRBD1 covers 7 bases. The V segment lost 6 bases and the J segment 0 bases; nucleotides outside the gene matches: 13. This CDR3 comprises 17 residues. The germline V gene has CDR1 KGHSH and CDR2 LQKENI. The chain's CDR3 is CASSRGQANLANYGYTF. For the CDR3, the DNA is TGTGCCAGCTCCCGCGGACAGGCGAACCTAGCTAACTATGGCTACACCTTC.

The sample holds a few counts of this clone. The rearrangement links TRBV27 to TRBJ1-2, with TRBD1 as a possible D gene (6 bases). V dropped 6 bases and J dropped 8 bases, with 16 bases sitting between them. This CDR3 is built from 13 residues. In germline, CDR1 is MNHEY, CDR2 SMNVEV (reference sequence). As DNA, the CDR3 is TGTGCCAGCAGACTAAACAGGGCTGAAGGCTACACCTTC. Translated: CASRLNRAEGYTF.

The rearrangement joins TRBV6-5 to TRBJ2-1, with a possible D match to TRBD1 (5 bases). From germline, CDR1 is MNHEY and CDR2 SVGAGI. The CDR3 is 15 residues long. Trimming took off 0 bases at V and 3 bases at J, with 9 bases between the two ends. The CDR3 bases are TGTGCCAGCAGTTACTCCCTCGACAGCTACAATGAGCAGTTCTTC. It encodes CASSYSLDSYNEQFF.

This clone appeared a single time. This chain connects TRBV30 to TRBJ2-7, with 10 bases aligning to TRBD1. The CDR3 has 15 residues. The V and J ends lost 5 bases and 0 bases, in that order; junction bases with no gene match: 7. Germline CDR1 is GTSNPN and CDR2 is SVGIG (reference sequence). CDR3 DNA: TGTGCCTGGGCAGGGACAGGGGTTTACTCCTACGAGCAGTACTTC. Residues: CAWAGTGVYSYEQYF. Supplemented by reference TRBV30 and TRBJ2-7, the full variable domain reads SQTIHQWPATLVQPVGSPLSLECTVEGTSNPNLYWYRQAAGRGLQLLFYSVGIGQISSEVPQNLSASRPQDRQFILSSKKLLLSDSGFYLCAWAGTGVYSYEQYFGPGTRLTVT.

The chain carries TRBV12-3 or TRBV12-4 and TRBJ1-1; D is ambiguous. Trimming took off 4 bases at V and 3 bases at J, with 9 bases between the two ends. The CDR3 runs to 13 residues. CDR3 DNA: TGTGCCAGCAGTTCCCAGGTTTACACTGAAGCTTTCTTT. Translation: CASSSQVYTEAFF.

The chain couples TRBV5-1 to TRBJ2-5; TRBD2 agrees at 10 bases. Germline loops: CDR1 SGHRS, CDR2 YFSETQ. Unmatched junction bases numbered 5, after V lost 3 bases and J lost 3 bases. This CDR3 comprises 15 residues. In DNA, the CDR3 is TGCGCCAGCAGCTCGAGGAGCGGGAGGGAAGAGACCCAGTACTTC. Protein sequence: CASSSRSGREETQYF.

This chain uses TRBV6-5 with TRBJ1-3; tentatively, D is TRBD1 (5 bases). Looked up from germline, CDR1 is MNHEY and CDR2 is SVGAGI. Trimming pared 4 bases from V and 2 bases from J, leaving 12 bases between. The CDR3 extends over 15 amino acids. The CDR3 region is CASSLGRAAGNTIYF. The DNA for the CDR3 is TGTGCCAGCAGTTTGGGCAGGGCAGCTGGAAACACCATATATTTT.

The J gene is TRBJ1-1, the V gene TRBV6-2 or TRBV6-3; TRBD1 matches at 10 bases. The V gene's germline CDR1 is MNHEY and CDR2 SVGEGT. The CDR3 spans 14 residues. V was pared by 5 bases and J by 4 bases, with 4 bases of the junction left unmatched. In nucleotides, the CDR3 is TGTGCCAGCAGTGATCGGACAGGGGGCACTGAAGCTTTCTTT. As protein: CASSDRTGGTEAFF.

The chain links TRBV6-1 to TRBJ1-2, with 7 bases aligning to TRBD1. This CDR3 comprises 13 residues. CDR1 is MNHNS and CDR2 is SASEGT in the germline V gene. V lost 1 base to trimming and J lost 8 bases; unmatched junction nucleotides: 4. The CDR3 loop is CASSEVSGGGYTF. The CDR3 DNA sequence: TGTGCCAGCAGTGAAGTGTCAGGGGGGGGCTACACCTTC.

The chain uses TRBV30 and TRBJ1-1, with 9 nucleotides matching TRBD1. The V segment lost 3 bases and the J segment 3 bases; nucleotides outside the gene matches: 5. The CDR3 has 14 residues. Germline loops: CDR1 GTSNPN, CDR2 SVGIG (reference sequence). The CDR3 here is CAWSGTGRDTEAFF. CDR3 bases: TGTGCCTGGAGCGGGACAGGGCGGGACACTGAAGCTTTCTTT. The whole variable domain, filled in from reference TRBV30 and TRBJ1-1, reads SQTIHQWPATLVQPVGSPLSLECTVEGTSNPNLYWYRQAAGRGLQLLFYSVGIGQISSEVPQNLSASRPQDRQFILSSKKLLLSDSGFYLCAWSGTGRDTEAFFGQGTRLTVV.

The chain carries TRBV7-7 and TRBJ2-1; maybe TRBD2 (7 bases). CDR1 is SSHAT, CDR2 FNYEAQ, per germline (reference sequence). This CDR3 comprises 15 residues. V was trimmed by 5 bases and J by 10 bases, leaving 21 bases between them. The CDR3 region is CASSQGGELGREQFF. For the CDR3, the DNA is TGTGCCAGCAGCCAAGGGGGGGAATTAGGCAGGGAGCAGTTCTTC.

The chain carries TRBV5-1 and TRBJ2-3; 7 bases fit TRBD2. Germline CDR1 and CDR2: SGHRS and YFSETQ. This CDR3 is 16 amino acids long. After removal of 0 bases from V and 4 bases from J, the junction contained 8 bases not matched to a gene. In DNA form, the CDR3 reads TGCGCCAGCAGCTTGGATGGACTAGGCCTCGCAGATACGCAGTATTTT. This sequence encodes CASSLDGLGLADTQYF.